Described below is a single T cell receptor beta chain sequence and its context. The data originate from a study of blood T cell repertoires in COVID-19. Generated by immunoSEQ multiplex PCR, the TCRdb table keeps only in-frame clones and is missing some. The sample lists around 100,000 clones, 87% occurring once. The CDR3 runs to 15 residues. Germline assignment: CDR1 GTSNPN and CDR2 SVGIG (reference sequence). Trimming cost V 4 bases and J 0 bases, with 13 bases left between them. The rearrangement links TRBV30 to TRBJ1-3; a possible D gene is TRBD1 (6 bases). The clonotype comes from a human donor with acute or convalescent COVID-19. The donor label of this sample is uncertain. What was sequenced was peripheral blood. The CDR3 is CAWTTRTDSGNTIYF. The CDR3 DNA reads as TGTGCCTGGACCACACGGACAGACTCTGGAAACACCATATATTTT. The full variable domain, completed using reference TRBV30 and TRBJ1-3, is SQTIHQWPATLVQPVGSPLSLECTVEGTSNPNLYWYRQAAGRGLQLLFYSVGIGQISSEVPQNLSASRPQDRQFILSSKKLLLSDSGFYLCAWTTRTDSGNTIYFGEGSWLTVV.